These 4 T cell receptor beta chains share one sample of origin, sequenced in a study of cytomegalovirus exposure and HLA in healthy donors. Amplification used 60 Vbeta primers and 13 Jbeta primers. Sequencing was performed with immunoSEQ multiplex PCR; in TCRdb, only in-frame clones are kept and a portion is missing. The profile shows roughly 61,000 clones, 80% of them singletons. Material: PBMCs. These receptors were taken from a male donor in good health and CMV-seronegative.

This chain joins TRBV6-1 and TRBJ2-5; possible D gene TRBD1, 6 bases. The J call may be incorrect, as the DNA end agrees better with TRBJ2-7. The CDR3 extends over 14 amino acids. Germline V gene data show CDR1 as MNHNS and CDR2 as SASEGT. CDR3 in amino acids: CASSWTDGSYEQYF. The CDR3 DNA reads TGTGCCAGCAGTTGGACAGACGGCTCCTACGAGCAGTACTTC.

The rearrangement uses TRBV6-6 and TRBJ1-2, with 11 bases that match TRBD1. Germline V gives CDR1 MNHNY, CDR2 SVGAGI (reference sequence). V lost 5 bases, J lost 1 base, and 3 bases stayed unmatched. This CDR3 is built from 15 residues. The CDR3 nucleotides are TGTGCCAGCAGTACCGGGACAGGGGGTAACTATGGCTACACCTTC. This sequence encodes CASSTGTGGNYGYTF.

The chain uses TRBV7-3 and TRBJ2-5, with unresolved D. Germline V gene sequence: CDR1 SGHTA, CDR2 FQGTGA. Between the trimmed V and J ends, which lost 2 bases and 7 bases, there was a span of 14 bases. The CDR3 is 14 amino acids. CDR3 nucleotides: TGTGCCAGCAGCTTAGGGCACGCTGTGGGGACCCAGTACTTC. Translation: CASSLGHAVGTQYF.

This chain connects TRBV2 to TRBJ2-7; D gene unclear. The germline V gene encodes CDR1 SNHLY and CDR2 FYNNEI. V dropped 8 bases and J dropped 0 bases, with 8 bases sitting between them. There are 12 residues in the CDR3. The CDR3 is CASFRISYEQYF. The CDR3 DNA is TGTGCCAGCTTCCGTATCTCCTACGAGCAGTACTTC.